This TCR beta chain stems from a study of neurological immune-mediated disorders. Synthesis of cDNA was performed by 5'RACE using 10-nucleotide random UMIs. TCRdb reanalysed the 5' RACE reads using MiXCR and keeps one entry per CDR3 protein. Here the sample spans around 78,000 distinct CDR3 sequences, under 20% being singletons. This CDR3 region has 13 residues. Between the trimmed V and J ends, which lost 1 base and 8 bases, there was a span of 9 bases. This clonotype has at least ten counts. This TCR was sampled from a woman aged 40 to 49 in good health. The sequenced material came from PBMCs. The chain carries TRBV12-3 or TRBV12-4 and TRBJ2-4; TRBD1 is a possible D gene (6 bases). CDR3 sequence: CASSLVGADIQYF. For the CDR3, the DNA is TGTGCCAGCAGTTTAGTGGGGGCGGACATTCAGTACTTC.